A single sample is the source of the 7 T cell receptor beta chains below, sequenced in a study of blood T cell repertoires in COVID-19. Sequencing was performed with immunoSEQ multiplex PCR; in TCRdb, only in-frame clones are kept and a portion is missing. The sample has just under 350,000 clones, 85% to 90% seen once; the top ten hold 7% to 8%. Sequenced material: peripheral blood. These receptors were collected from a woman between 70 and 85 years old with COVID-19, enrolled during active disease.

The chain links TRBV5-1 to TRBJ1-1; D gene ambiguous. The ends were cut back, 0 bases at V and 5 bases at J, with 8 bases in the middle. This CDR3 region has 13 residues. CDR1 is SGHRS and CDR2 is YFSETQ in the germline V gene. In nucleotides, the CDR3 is TGCGCCAGCAGCTTGGCAAGGGAGACTGAAGCTTTCTTT. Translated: CASSLARETEAFF.

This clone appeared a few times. CDR3 DNA sequence: TGTGCCAGCAGTCCAGCGGACAGGGGGATCTATGGCTACACCTTC. Amino acid sequence: CASSPADRGIYGYTF. V usage is TRBV28 and J usage is TRBJ1-2; 10 bases are a match to TRBD1. CDR1 is MDHEN and CDR2 is SYDVKM in the germline V gene. This CDR3 contains 15 residues. Trimming took 5 bases from V and 4 from J; bases not matched to a gene: 7.

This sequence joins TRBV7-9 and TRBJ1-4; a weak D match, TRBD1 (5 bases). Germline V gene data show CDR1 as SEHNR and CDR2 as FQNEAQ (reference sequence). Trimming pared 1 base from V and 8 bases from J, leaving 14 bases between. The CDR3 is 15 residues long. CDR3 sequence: CASSLGPGQEEKLFF. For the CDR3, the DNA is TGTGCCAGCAGCTTAGGTCCAGGGCAAGAGGAAAAACTGTTTTTT. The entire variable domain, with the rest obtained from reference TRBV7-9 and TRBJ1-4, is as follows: DTGVSQNPRHKITKRGQNVTFRCDPISEHNRLYWYRQTLGQGPEFLTYFQNEAQLEKSRLLSDRFSAERPKGSFSTLEIQRTEQGDSAMYLCASSLGPGQEEKLFFGSGTQLSVL.

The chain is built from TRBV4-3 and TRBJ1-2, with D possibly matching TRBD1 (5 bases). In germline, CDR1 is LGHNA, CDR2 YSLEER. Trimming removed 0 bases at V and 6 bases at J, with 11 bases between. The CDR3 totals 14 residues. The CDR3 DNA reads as TGCGCCAGCAGCCAAGACCCGCAGGGCCATGGCTACACCTTC. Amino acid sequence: CASSQDPQGHGYTF.

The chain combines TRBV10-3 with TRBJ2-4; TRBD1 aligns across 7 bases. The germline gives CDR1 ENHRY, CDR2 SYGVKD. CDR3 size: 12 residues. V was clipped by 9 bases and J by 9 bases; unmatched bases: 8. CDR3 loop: CAISDRDGIQYF. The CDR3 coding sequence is TGTGCCATTAGCGACAGGGACGGCATTCAGTACTTC.

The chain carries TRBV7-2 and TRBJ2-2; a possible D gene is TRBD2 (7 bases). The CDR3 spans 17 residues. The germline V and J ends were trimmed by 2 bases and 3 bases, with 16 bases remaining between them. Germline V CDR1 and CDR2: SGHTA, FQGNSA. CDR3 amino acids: CASSLKVREGDTGELFF. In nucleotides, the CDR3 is TGTGCCAGCAGCTTAAAAGTCAGGGAGGGGGACACCGGGGAGCTGTTTTTT.

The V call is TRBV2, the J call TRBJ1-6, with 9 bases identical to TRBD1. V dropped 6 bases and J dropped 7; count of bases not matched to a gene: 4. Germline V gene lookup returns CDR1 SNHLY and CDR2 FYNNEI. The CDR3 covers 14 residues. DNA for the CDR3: TGTGCCAGCAGGGCCGGGACAGGGAATTCACCCCTCCACTTT. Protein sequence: CASRAGTGNSPLHF. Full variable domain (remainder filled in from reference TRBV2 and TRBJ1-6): EPEVTQTPSHQVTQMGQEVILRCVPISNHLYFYWYRQILGQKVEFLVSFYNNEISEKSEIFDDQFSVERPDGSNFTLKIRSTKLEDSAMYFCASRAGTGNSPLHFGNGTRLTVT.